Below are 20 T cell receptor beta chains sequenced from a single sample in a study of blood T cell repertoires in COVID-19 (dated by TCRdb to 2018 to 2020). Libraries were prepared through the immunoSEQ multiplex PCR assay. Sourced from immuneACCESS, this table was stored by TCRdb with only in-frame sequences that have V and J called. A share of the clones is absent; for the studies checked, an unresolved V gene accounts for under half, and the remainder has no known explanation. Present in this sample are some 330,000 clones, nearly 90% of which were seen just once. 1.5% to 2% of the sample belongs to the ten largest clones. Sequenced sample: peripheral blood. Receptors originate from a woman aged 25 to 39 with COVID-19, enrolled during active disease.

The chain employs TRBV11-1 and TRBJ1-4; 8 bases fit TRBD1. From germline, CDR1 is SGHAT and CDR2 FQDESV (reference sequence). V dropped 6 bases and J dropped 7; count of bases not matched to a gene: 7. The CDR3 is made up of 14 amino acids. CDR3 DNA: TGTGCCAGCAGACAGTCCGGGACAGGTGAAAAACTGTTTTTT. Its translation: CASRQSGTGEKLFF.

This chain uses TRBV11-2 with TRBJ2-7; 7 bases are a match to TRBD1. The CDR3 contains 15 residues. After removal of 4 bases from V and 6 bases from J, the junction contained 12 bases not matched to a gene. CDR1 is SGHAT and CDR2 is FQNNGV in the germline V gene. CDR3 in amino acids: CASSSDPQGLREQYF. DNA of the CDR3: TGTGCCAGCAGCTCAGACCCACAGGGGTTGCGCGAGCAGTACTTC.

The chain has TRBV6-2 or TRBV6-3 and TRBJ1-4; TRBD1 is a possible D gene (5 bases). V shed 2 bases and J shed 8 bases, with 12 bases lying between them. Germline CDR1 reads MNHEY; CDR2 reads SVGEGT. The CDR3 is 14 amino acids. The CDR3 protein is CASSYQAGEEKLFF. As DNA, the CDR3 is TGTGCCAGCAGTTACCAGGCGGGGGAAGAAAAACTGTTTTTT.

The chain carries TRBV29-1 and TRBJ2-7, with a tentative D call TRBD2 (5 bases). V gave up 4 bases and J gave up 0 bases, with 7 bases separating them. The CDR3 runs 12 residues. Per the germline V gene, CDR1 is SQVTM and CDR2 is ANQGSEA. In DNA form, the CDR3 reads TGCAGCGTTGGAGGGAACTCCTACGAGCAGTACTTC. This sequence encodes CSVGGNSYEQYF.

This clone was recorded only once. The chain uses TRBV7-9 and TRBJ2-7, with D possibly TRBD1 on 7 matching bases. The germline V and J ends were trimmed by 4 bases and 6 bases, with 13 bases remaining between them. CDR3 size: 13 residues. Germline CDR1 reads SEHNR; CDR2 reads FQNEAQ (reference sequence). The CDR3 sequence: CASSSQGGGEQYF. The CDR3 DNA is TGTGCCAGCAGCTCCCAGGGGGGAGGCGAGCAGTACTTC.

The J gene is TRBJ2-1, the V gene TRBV5-6, with TRBD2 matching 10 bases. The CDR3 is made up of 19 amino acids. V trimming: 5 bases; J trimming: 7 bases; junction bases outside the gene matches: 21. The V gene's germline CDR1 is SGHDT and CDR2 YYEEEE. CDR3: CASRAGGLAGAPRRNEQFF. The DNA of the CDR3 is TGTGCCAGCAGAGCAGGTGGGCTAGCGGGGGCACCACGGAGGAATGAGCAGTTCTTC.

The rearrangement links TRBV15 to TRBJ1-1; a possible D gene is TRBD1 (6 bases). CDR1 is LNHNV and CDR2 is YYDKDF in the germline V gene (reference sequence). The CDR3 sequence is 15 residues long. V shed 5 bases and J shed 4 bases, with 17 bases lying between them. In DNA form, the CDR3 reads TGTGCCACCAGCGGTCCCCAGGGGTCGGGCACTGAAGCTTTCTTT. This codes for CATSGPQGSGTEAFF.

The chain uses TRBV19 and TRBJ1-2; 8 bases map to TRBD1. From germline, CDR1 is LNHDA and CDR2 SQIVND (reference sequence). This CDR3 comprises 13 residues. V shed 6 bases and J 5 bases; nucleotides not matched to a gene: 5. The CDR3 bases are TGTGCCAGTAGAAGCGACAGGGGTTATGGCTACACCTTC. Translation gives CASRSDRGYGYTF.

V usage is TRBV5-1 and J usage is TRBJ2-2, with D perhaps TRBD1 (5 bases). In germline, CDR1 is SGHRS, CDR2 YFSETQ. The CDR3 has 14 amino acids. V shed 5 bases and J shed 0 bases, with 8 bases lying between them. CDR3 protein: CASRRQTNTGELFF. CDR3 in DNA: TGCGCCAGCAGGCGACAGACGAACACCGGGGAGCTGTTTTTT.

This clone was observed a handful of times. V gene TRBV6-2 or TRBV6-3 combines with J gene TRBJ2-7; 8 bases are a match to TRBD1. The germline gives CDR1 MNHEY, CDR2 SVGEGT. V shed 5 bases and J 3 bases; nucleotides not matched to a gene: 9. There are 15 residues in the CDR3. The CDR3 loop reads CASSPGQGGDYEQYV. The CDR3 DNA sequence: TGTGCCAGCAGTCCCGGACAGGGTGGAGACTACGAGCAGTACGTC.

The rearrangement links TRBV4-2 to TRBJ2-3, with a weak D call TRBD2 (6 bases). The ends were cut back, 3 bases at V and 1 base at J, with 11 bases in the middle. This CDR3 spans 15 amino acids. Germline V gives CDR1 LGHNA, CDR2 YNFKEQ. The CDR3 nucleotides are TGTGCCAGCAGCCAGCGGGACCAAGGCACAGATACGCAGTATTTT. Protein: CASSQRDQGTDTQYF.

The genes are TRBV4-2 and TRBJ1-1, with unresolved D. This CDR3 has 14 residues. Trimming removed 3 bases at V and 8 bases at J, with 16 bases between. Germline V gives CDR1 LGHNA, CDR2 YNFKEQ. The CDR3 DNA sequence: TGTGCCAGCAGCCAGAGGGATGCCCCCCCCGAAGCTTTCTTT. This translates into CASSQRDAPPEAFF.

The chain has TRBV5-6 and TRBJ2-2; tentative D call: TRBD2 (6 bases). The CDR3 covers 16 residues. CDR1 is SGHDT, CDR2 YYEEEE, per germline. V shed 6 bases and J shed 0 bases, with 15 bases lying between them. The CDR3 loop reads CASTLEGLTNTGELFF. The CDR3, as DNA: TGTGCCAGCACCCTGGAGGGCCTAACGAACACCGGGGAGCTGTTTTTT. Variable domain in full (rest from reference TRBV5-6 and TRBJ2-2): DAGVTQSPTHLIKTRGQQVTLRCSPKSGHDTVSWYQQALGQGPQFIFQYYEEEERQRGNFPDRFSGHQFPNYSSELNVNALLLGDSALYLCASTLEGLTNTGELFFGEGSRLTVL.

The rearrangement uses TRBV27 and TRBJ1-1, with unresolved D. The CDR3 has 15 residues. Germline-derived CDR1 and CDR2 are MNHEY and SMNVEV (reference sequence). The ends were cut back, 10 bases at V and 5 bases at J, with 23 bases in the middle. The CDR3 DNA reads TGTGCCACCACATATGGTCGGGGTGGGGATACTGAAGCTTTCTTT. Its translation is CATTYGRGGDTEAFF.

The J gene is TRBJ2-1, the V gene TRBV9; 9 nucleotides match TRBD1. The V and J ends lost 4 bases and 0 bases, in that order; junction bases with no gene match: 17. Germline CDR1 and CDR2: SGDLS and YYNGEE. The length of the CDR3 is 20 residues. In nucleotides, the CDR3 is TGTGCCAGCAGCACTAGCGTTGGTAACAGGGGGCCTAGCTCCTACAATGAGCAGTTCTTC. This codes for CASSTSVGNRGPSSYNEQFF.

The J gene is TRBJ2-1, the V gene TRBV21-1; the DNA was not compared with TRBD2, the D call given in the table. TRBV21-1 is a known pseudogene. The CDR3 covers 17 residues. The CDR3 sequence is CASSKVRPGIRIHEQFF. Here the CDR3 DNA reads TGTGCCAGCAGCAAAGTTCGTCCGGGGATACGGATCCATGAGCAGTTCTTC.

The J gene is TRBJ2-7, the V gene TRBV7-4, with 15 nucleotides matching TRBD2. Per the germline V gene, CDR1 is SGHVT and CDR2 is SQSDAQ. The CDR3 runs 17 residues. Trimming cost V 2 bases and J 4 bases; bases outside gene matches: 6. The CDR3 nucleotides are TGTGCCAGCAGCTTACGGGGACTAGCGGGGGGTCGGTACGAGCAGTACGTC. Translating it yields CASSLRGLAGGRYEQYV.

The rearrangement joins TRBV27 to TRBJ2-5; the match to TRBD1 covers 10 bases. The length of the CDR3 is 15 residues. Looked up from germline, CDR1 is MNHEY and CDR2 is SMNVEV (reference sequence). The V and J ends lost 4 bases and 1 base, in that order; junction bases with no gene match: 3. CDR3 sequence: CASSWGTGVQETQYF. CDR3 DNA: TGTGCCAGCAGTTGGGGGACAGGGGTCCAAGAGACCCAGTACTTC.

V gene TRBV28 combines with J gene TRBJ1-3; 9 nucleotides agree with TRBD1. The CDR3 length is 16 residues. J was trimmed by 2 bases and V by 4 bases; bases with no gene match: 6. The germline gives CDR1 MDHEN, CDR2 SYDVKM. CDR3 protein: CASSSYRTGAGNTIYF. The CDR3 DNA sequence: TGTGCCAGCAGTTCATACCGGACAGGGGCTGGAAACACCATATATTTT.

The chain links TRBV5-4 to TRBJ1-1; D uncertain. With 4 bases removed from V and 1 base from J, the gap between germline ends came to 11 bases. This CDR3 region has 14 residues. CDR1 SGHNT and CDR2 YYREEE come from the germline V gene (reference sequence). CDR3 coding DNA: TGTGCCAGCAGCGTCTGGAGGGAGAACACTGAAGCTTTCTTT. This translates into CASSVWRENTEAFF. Full variable domain (remainder filled in from reference TRBV5-4 and TRBJ1-1): ETGVTQSPTHLIKTRGQQVTLRCSSQSGHNTVSWYQQALGQGPQFIFQYYREEENGRGNFPPRFSGLQFPNYSSELNVNALELDDSALYLCASSVWRENTEAFFGQGTRLTVV.